This TCR beta chain was identified during a study of blood T cell repertoires in COVID-19. Across the whole study: Acute and convalescent COVID-19 specimens originated in the United States, Italy and Spain. Nucleic acid was either cDNA or gDNA, and it came from T cells, B-cell-depleted T cells, or PBMCs.

This clone appeared a single time. V lost 4 bases and J 3 bases, leaving 10 bases between the germline ends. This CDR3 is built from 15 residues. Germline V gene sequence: CDR1 MNHEY, CDR2 SMNVEV (reference sequence). Study processing details: Reference gene primer amplification gave nucleated cell count estimates. Using immunoSEQ multiplex PCR, the repertoire was profiled, and TCRdb retains in-frame clones only, with some absent. D and trimming were read from the DNA, whereas the V and J calls and clone size are those reported in that table. This table has 150,000 to 200,000 clones, more than 70% appearing once.

The chain links TRBV27 to TRBJ1-6, with TRBD1 as a possible D gene (6 bases). The source of this sequence is a middle-aged man with active or convalescent COVID-19. The sample consisted of peripheral blood. The CDR3 DNA reads TGTGCCAGCAGTTCCCGACAGGTCTATAATTCACCCCTCCACTTT. Protein sequence: CASSSRQVYNSPLHF.